In its sample, the clone carrying this T cell receptor (beta chain) was seen a few times. The antigen is undetermined. These data come from a study of molecular identifiers for immune sequencing clone quantification. The wider study: Replicates split RNA from approximately 22,000 or 94,000 naive CD8 cells five ways, and the researchers sequenced four portions.

The CDR3 runs 15 residues. Broader study findings: Spiked Jurkat TCR RNA from one cell was reportedly detectable among about 910,000 naive cells.

Bulk libraries came from a prior protocol with listed TCR primers. Each CDR3 protein gets one entry after TCRdb re-called the PCR reads with MiXCR. The sample shows a few hundred thousand distinct CDR3 sequences, roughly a quarter of them seen only once. The authors gated naive CD8 T cells as CD8+CD4-CCR7+CD45RA+ for sorting. The clonotype comes from a human donor in good health. Some libraries in this study had Jurkat cell RNA spiked in. The chain has TRBV3-2 and TRBJ1-4; the D segment call TRBD1 is taken from the table without a DNA check. TRBV3-2 has pseudogene status. Sequencing was done on a sample of naive CD8+ T cells from blood, with Jurkat cell RNA spiked in. Noted subset: FACS-sorted CD8+CD4-CCR7+CD45RA+ naive T cells. CDR3 amino acids: CASSQDPRPDEKLFF. The CDR3 DNA follows: TGTGCCAGCAGCCAAGATCCCCGGCCTGATGAAAAACTGTTTTTT.